This TCR beta chain is drawn from a study of early T cells in non-severe SARS-CoV-2 infection. Study summary: Chains were not paired, and sequencing was done on bulk RNA from unsorted whole blood.

In its sample, this clonotype was seen a few times. Its antigen is unknown. V shed 5 bases and J 3 bases; nucleotides not matched to a gene: 5. From germline, CDR1 is SQVTM and CDR2 ANQGSEA. The CDR3 is 13 amino acids. General study results and limits: The study's VDJdb matching favored anti-spike CD8 responses and missed private and CD4 specificities.

Individual cDNA molecules were tagged with unique molecular identifiers. TCRdb reprocessed the 5' RACE reads via MiXCR and lists one record per CDR3 protein. The sample has just under 90,000 distinct CDR3 sequences; roughly 14% are singletons. V usage is TRBV29-1 and J usage is TRBJ2-3, with TRBD2 matching over 7 bases. The TCR comes from an adult who was a healthcare worker with PCR-confirmed SARS-CoV-2 infection or an uninfected control (not recorded which). Sequencing was performed on whole blood. The CDR3 region has the DNA TGCAGCGTTAAGAGGGAGGGGACAGATACGCAGTATTTT. It encodes CSVKREGTDTQYF.